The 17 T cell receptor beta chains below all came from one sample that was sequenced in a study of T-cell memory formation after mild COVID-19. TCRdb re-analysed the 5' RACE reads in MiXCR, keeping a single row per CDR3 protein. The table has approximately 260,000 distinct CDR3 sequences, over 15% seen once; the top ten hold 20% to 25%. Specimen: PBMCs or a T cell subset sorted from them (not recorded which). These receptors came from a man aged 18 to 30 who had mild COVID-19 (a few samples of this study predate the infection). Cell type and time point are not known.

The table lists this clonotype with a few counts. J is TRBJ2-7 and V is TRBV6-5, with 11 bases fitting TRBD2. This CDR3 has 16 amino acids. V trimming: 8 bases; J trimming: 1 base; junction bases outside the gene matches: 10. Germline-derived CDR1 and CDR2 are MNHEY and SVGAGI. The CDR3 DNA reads TGTGCCAGCGGGACCAATCTAGCGGGGGGATCCTACGAGCAGTACTTC. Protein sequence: CASGTNLAGGSYEQYF.

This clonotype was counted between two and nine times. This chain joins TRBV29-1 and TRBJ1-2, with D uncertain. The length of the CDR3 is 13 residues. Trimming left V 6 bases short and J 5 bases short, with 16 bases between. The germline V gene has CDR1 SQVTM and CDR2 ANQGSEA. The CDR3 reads CSVGRTEDYGYTF. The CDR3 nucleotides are TGCAGCGTCGGGAGAACCGAAGATTATGGCTACACCTTC.

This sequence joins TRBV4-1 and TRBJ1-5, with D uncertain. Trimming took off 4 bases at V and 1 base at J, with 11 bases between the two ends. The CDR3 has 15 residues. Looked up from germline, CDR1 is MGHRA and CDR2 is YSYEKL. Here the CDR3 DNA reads TGCGCCAGCAGCCGGCGGTGGGTGAGCAATCAGCCCCAGCATTTT. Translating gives CASSRRWVSNQPQHF.

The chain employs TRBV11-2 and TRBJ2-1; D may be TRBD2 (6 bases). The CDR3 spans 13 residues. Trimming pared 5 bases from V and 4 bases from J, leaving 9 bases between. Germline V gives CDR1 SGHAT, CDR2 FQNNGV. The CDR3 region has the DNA TGTGCCAGCAGCGTAGGACTATACAATGAGCAGTTCTTC. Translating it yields CASSVGLYNEQFF.

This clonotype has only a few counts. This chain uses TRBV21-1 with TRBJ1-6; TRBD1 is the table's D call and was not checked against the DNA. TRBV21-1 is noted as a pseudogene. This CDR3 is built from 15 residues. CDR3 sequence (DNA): TGTGCCAGCAGCACGGAAACAGGGTGCAATTCACCCCTCCACTTT. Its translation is CASSTETGCNSPLHF.

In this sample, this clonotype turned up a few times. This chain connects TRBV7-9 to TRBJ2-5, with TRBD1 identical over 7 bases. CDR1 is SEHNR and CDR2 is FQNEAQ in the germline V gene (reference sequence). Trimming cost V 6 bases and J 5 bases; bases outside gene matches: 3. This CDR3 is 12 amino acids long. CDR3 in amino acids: CASSIGGETQYF. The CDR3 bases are TGTGCCAGCAGTATAGGGGGCGAGACCCAGTACTTC.

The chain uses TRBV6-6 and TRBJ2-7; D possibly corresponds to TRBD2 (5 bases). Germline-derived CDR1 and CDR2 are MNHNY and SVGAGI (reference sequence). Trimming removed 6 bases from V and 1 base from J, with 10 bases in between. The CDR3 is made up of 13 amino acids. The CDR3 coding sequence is TGTGCCAGCAGCCGGGGAGCGTCCTACGAGCAGTACTTC. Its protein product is CASSRGASYEQYF.

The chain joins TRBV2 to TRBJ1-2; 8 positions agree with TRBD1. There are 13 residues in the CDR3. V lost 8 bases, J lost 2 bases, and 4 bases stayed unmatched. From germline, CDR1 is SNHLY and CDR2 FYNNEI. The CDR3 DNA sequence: TGTGCCAGCGGGGGACAGGCCAACTATGGCTACACCTTC. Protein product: CASGGQANYGYTF.

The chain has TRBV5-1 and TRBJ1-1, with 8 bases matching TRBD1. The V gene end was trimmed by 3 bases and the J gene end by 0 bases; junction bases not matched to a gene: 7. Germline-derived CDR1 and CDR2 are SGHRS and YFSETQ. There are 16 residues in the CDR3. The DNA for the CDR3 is TGCGCCAGCAGCTCCGGACAGGGACAAATGAACACTGAAGCTTTCTTT. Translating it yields CASSSGQGQMNTEAFF.

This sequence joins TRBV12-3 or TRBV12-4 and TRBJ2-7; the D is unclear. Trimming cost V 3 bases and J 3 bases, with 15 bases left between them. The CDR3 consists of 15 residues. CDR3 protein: CASSFQIETNYEQYF. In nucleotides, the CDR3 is TGTGCCAGCAGTTTCCAGATCGAAACCAACTACGAGCAGTACTTC.

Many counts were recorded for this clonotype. CDR3 amino acids: CASSLSRNNEQFF. CDR3 DNA: TGTGCCAGCAGTTTATCCAGAAACAATGAGCAGTTCTTC. The chain couples TRBV27 to TRBJ2-1; D is unclear. The CDR3 has 13 residues. With 0 bases removed from V and 5 bases from J, the gap between germline ends came to 5 bases. In germline, CDR1 is MNHEY, CDR2 SMNVEV (reference sequence).

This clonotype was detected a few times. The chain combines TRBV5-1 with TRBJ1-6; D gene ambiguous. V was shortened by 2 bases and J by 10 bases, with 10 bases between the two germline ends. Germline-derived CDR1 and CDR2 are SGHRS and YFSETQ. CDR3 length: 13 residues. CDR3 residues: CASSFGVGSPLHF. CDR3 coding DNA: TGCGCCAGCAGCTTTGGGGTGGGGTCACCCCTCCACTTT.

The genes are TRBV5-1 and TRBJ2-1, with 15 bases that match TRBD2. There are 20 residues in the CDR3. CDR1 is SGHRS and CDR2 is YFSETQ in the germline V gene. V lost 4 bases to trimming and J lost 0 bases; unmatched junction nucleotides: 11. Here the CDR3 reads CASSARPGLAGGYSYNEQFF. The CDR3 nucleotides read TGCGCCAGCAGCGCGCGACCGGGACTAGCGGGGGGCTACTCCTACAATGAGCAGTTCTTC.

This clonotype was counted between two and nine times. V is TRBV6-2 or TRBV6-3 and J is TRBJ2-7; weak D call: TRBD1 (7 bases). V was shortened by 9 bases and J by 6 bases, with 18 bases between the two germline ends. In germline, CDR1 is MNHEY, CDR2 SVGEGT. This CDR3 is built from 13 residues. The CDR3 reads CASSGQRASEQYF. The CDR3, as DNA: TGTGCCAGTTCGGGACAGCGGGCCTCCGAGCAGTACTTC.

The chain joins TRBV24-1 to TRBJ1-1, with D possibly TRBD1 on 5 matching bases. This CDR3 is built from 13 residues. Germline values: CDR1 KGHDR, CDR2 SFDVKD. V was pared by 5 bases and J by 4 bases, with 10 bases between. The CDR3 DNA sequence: TGTGCCACCAGTGCACGGGGGACCACTGAAGCTTTCTTT. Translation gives CATSARGTTEAFF.

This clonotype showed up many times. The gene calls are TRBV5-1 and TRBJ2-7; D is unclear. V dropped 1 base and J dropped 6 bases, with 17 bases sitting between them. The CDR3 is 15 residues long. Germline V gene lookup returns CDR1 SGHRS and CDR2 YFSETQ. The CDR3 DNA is TGCGCCAGCAGCTTGTTCGGGCCGGATTTGGGCGAGCAGTACTTC. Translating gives CASSLFGPDLGEQYF.

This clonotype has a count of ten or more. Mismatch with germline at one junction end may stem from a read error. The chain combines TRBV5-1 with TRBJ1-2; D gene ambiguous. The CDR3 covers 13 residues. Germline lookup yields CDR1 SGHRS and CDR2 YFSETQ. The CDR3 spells CASSLEANYGYTF. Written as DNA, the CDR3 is TGTGCCAGCAGCTTGGAAGCTAACTATGGCTACACCTTC.